This T cell receptor (beta chain) was sequenced for a study of T cell responses to AZD1222 COVID-19 vaccine (dated by TCRdb to about 2021). Looking at the study overall: TCR sequencing covered some 240 trial participants: 200 to 220 given two doses of AZD1222 and about 26 given two doses of MenACWY control vaccine. Trial participants were enrolled by age into subgroups of 18-55, 56-69 and 70-plus years, and 148, 28 and 57 TCR-sequenced participants, respectively, were included in these subgroups. Summary of the overall study and its limitations: Conclusions about previously exposed vaccinees were limited because only six AZD1222 recipients were SARS-CoV-2 seropositive at baseline. Participants were mostly white British and included more females than males, and it was suggested by the authors that clonal diversity may have been underestimated. CD4 TCRs associated with the vaccine covered the entire spike protein, and the dominant responses were in regions 160-218 and 743-854. The 56-69-year group was small, and its depth increase did not reach significance, likely because of low power. No day 14 peak-response samples were available, so repertoires were characterized only after the peak T cell response. A significant rise in spike-specific TCR breadth and depth was observed after two AZD1222 doses relative to day 0 and relative to MenACWY recipients. Reportedly, close to half of the unique spike-specific TCRs recognized epitopes lying outside the regions that are mutated in the B.1.351 and B.1.1.7 variants.

Notes on this clone: It lacks a known antigen. The record has no base qualities; no much larger clone is one base away.

The intended sense of this specimen's time point label: about 28 days (+/-7) after the second vaccine dose. Because spike-specific TCR depth and breadth did not differ between the two schedules, AZD1222 recipients who got a second dose at roughly 4 weeks were pooled with those who got a second dose at roughly 12 weeks. Vaccinee samples were obtained from the UK trials COV001 and COV002, which included a single-blind randomized controlled phase 2/3 trial of AZD1222 (ChAdOx1 nCoV-19) in healthy adults. For TCRbeta chain sequencing, PBMC samples from trial participants were taken at day 0 and at day 28 after the second dose. The CDR3 regions of human TCRbeta chains were subjected to immunosequencing. For the original study's pipeline: TCRs in the repertoires were matched against a reference library of SARS-CoV-2-specific TCRs that had been generated with the MIRA antigen-specificity platform. Breadth was defined as the fraction of unique TCRs that were SARS-CoV-2-associated, and depth was defined as the fraction of total T cells that were SARS-CoV-2-associated. Each spike-specific TCR was assigned to its reactive spike region and to a CD4 or CD8 class using the MIRA data. Log10-transformed breadth and depth values were compared by one-way ANOVA with Sidak's multiple comparisons tests. TCRdb took over this immuneACCESS table, retaining in-frame rearrangements with V and J assigned. Such tables are incomplete; in checked studies, under half of the missing clones stem from an unresolved V gene, and the remainder is unexplained. D and trimming were read from the DNA, whereas the V and J calls and clone size are those reported in that table. For this sample there are 85,000 to 90,000 clones; more than 70% appear just once. In total, the top ten clones hold 5.3% of the sample.

The receptor's source is an adult who received the AZD1222 COVID-19 vaccine. Sample: peripheral blood, taken 28 days after the second AZD1222 dose.

Here the CDR3 is given as CASSQGFSGANVLTF. The nucleotides are TGTGCCAGCAGCCAAGGGTTCTCTGGGGCCAACGTCCTGACTTTC. The chain joins TRBV14 to TRBJ2-6; too little of a D gene remains to name it. CDR1 SGHDN and CDR2 FVKESK were looked up in the germline V gene. Inclusive of the bounding cysteine and phenylalanine, the CDR3 is 15 residues long. The CDR3 DNA has 45 bases and is translated from base 1. V was cut back by 1 base and J by 0 bases, leaving a gap of 4 bases between them.